A single sample gave rise to the 20 T cell receptor beta chains below, sequenced in a study of regulatory dendritic cells for organ transplantation. Method: immunoSEQ multiplex PCR; TCRdb's copy keeps in-frame clones and lacks some. This sample yields about 10,000 clones, of which 55% to 75% are seen a single time; roughly 0.6% belongs to the top ten. Sorted subsets were CFSE-labeled and cultured around five days with allogeneic dendritic cells. These receptors lack a known antigen. Specimen: naive CD4+ T cells from blood cultured with dendritic cells. The subset: CD45RA+ naive T cells. The receptors here all came from a human donor in good health.

The chain is built from TRBV7-9 and TRBJ1-1; 11 bases are a match to TRBD1. With V trimmed by 2 bases and J by 5 bases, 4 bases remained unmatched. The CDR3 consists of 15 residues. Per germline, CDR1 SEHNR and CDR2 FQNEAQ (reference sequence). CDR3: CASSLSGTGGTEAFF. The CDR3 bases are TGTGCCAGCAGCTTATCCGGGACAGGGGGGACTGAAGCTTTCTTT.

This chain uses TRBV5-1 with TRBJ2-3; TRBD2 aligns across 10 bases. The CDR3 totals 15 residues. Germline V CDR1 and CDR2: SGHRS, YFSETQ. Unmatched junction bases numbered 7, after V lost 4 bases and J lost 5 bases. CDR3 DNA sequence: TGCGCCAGCAGCCGAGGACTAGCGGTTGAAGATACGCAGTATTTT. Amino acids: CASSRGLAVEDTQYF. The variable domain in full, with the rest retrieved from reference TRBV5-1 and TRBJ2-3, is KAGVTQTPRYLIKTRGQQVTLSCSPISGHRSVSWYQQTPGQGLQFLFEYFSETQRNKGNFPGRFSGRQFSNSRSEMNVSTLELGDSALYLCASSRGLAVEDTQYFGPGTRLTVL.

The CDR3 bases are TGTGCCAGCTCACCACCACCGCGGGGGGGAGAGACCCAGTACTTC. Its translation is CASSPPPRGGETQYF. The genes are TRBV18 and TRBJ2-5; 9 nucleotides match TRBD2. There are 15 residues in the CDR3. Germline CDR1 is KGHSH and CDR2 is LQKENI. The junction had 3 bases not matched to a gene; V was cut back by 0 bases and J by 4 bases. The full variable domain, its missing parts supplied by reference TRBV18 and TRBJ2-5, is NAGVMQNPRHLVRRRGQEARLRCSPMKGHSHVYWYRQLPEEGLKFMVYLQKENIIDESGMPKERFSAEFPKEGPSILRIQQVVRGDSAAYFCASSPPPRGGETQYFGPGTRLLVL.

The chain combines TRBV6-4 with TRBJ2-1, with TRBD1 as a possible D gene (7 bases). V dropped 6 bases and J dropped 0 bases, with 15 bases sitting between them. CDR1 and CDR2 from the germline V gene are MRHNA and SNTAGT. The CDR3 contains 16 residues. Here the CDR3 DNA reads TGTGCCAGCAGCGCGCAGCAGGGGGGCTCCTACAATGAGCAGTTCTTC. Amino acids: CASSAQQGGSYNEQFF.

The V and J genes are TRBV5-6 and TRBJ2-2, with a weak D call TRBD1 (6 bases). Trimming left V 4 bases short and J 5 bases short, with 18 bases between. This CDR3 has 16 amino acids. The V gene's germline CDR1 is SGHDT and CDR2 YYEEEE. The CDR3 DNA sequence: TGTGCCAGCAGCGCGAAACAGGGTGGTAGAACCGGGGAGCTGTTTTTT. Translating gives CASSAKQGGRTGELFF.

This clone was counted only a few times. The chain carries TRBV5-4 and TRBJ2-2, with D possibly being TRBD1 (6 bases). Trimming took off 4 bases at V and 6 bases at J, with 13 bases between the two ends. Germline-derived CDR1 and CDR2 are SGHNT and YYREEE (reference sequence). The CDR3 totals 14 residues. The chain's CDR3 is CASSTQGPAGELFF. The DNA of the CDR3 is TGTGCCAGCAGCACTCAGGGGCCGGCCGGGGAGCTGTTTTTT.

This clone was counted a few times. This rearrangement joins TRBV7-2 to TRBJ1-3; D is unresolved. V gave up 1 base and J gave up 0 bases, with 10 bases separating them. The germline V gene encodes CDR1 SGHTA and CDR2 FQGNSA. This CDR3 is 16 amino acids long. This CDR3 reads CASSLVGTVSGNTIYF. DNA of the CDR3: TGTGCCAGCAGCTTAGTCGGAACAGTCTCTGGAAACACCATATATTTT.

V is TRBV5-5 and J is TRBJ2-4; D is perhaps TRBD1 (6 bases). Per the germline V gene, CDR1 is SGHKS and CDR2 is YYEKEE (reference sequence). The CDR3 length is 16 residues. V was cut by 4 bases and J by 0 bases, with 14 bases left in between. DNA of the CDR3: TGTGCCAGCAGCCTGGGGGCAGGGATAGCCAAAAACATTCAGTACTTC. Encoded protein: CASSLGAGIAKNIQYF.

V is TRBV21-1 and J is TRBJ1-4; the table calls TRBD1, which could not be checked here. TRBV21-1 is labeled a pseudogene. The CDR3 totals 17 residues. The CDR3 reads CASSKAGTAPTNEKLFF. CDR3 bases: TGTGCCAGCAGCAAAGCAGGGACAGCTCCAACTAATGAAAAACTGTTTTTT.

The table lists this clone with a few counts. The V gene is TRBV6-5, the J gene TRBJ1-1, with TRBD1 identical over 7 bases. CDR1 and CDR2 from the germline V gene are MNHEY and SVGAGI. V dropped 2 bases and J dropped 1; count of bases not matched to a gene: 4. The CDR3 is made up of 15 amino acids. CDR3 sequence reads: CASSYPGGRNTEAFF. The DNA for the CDR3 is TGTGCCAGCAGTTACCCAGGGGGAAGGAACACTGAAGCTTTCTTT.

This rearrangement joins TRBV5-4 to TRBJ1-6; no firm D call. This CDR3 comprises 17 residues. From germline, CDR1 is SGHNT and CDR2 YYREEE (reference sequence). V was pared by 0 bases and J by 4 bases, with 14 bases between. The DNA for the CDR3 is TGTGCCAGCAGCTTGGACGGCAGGTTACCTTATAATTCACCCCTCCACTTT. This sequence encodes CASSLDGRLPYNSPLHF.

This clone occurred once. The genes are TRBV7-2 and TRBJ2-3; TRBD1 is a possible D gene (5 bases). V lost 6 bases to trimming and J lost 3 bases, with 13 bases between them. CDR3 length: 14 residues. Germline-derived CDR1 and CDR2 are SGHTA and FQGNSA. DNA of the CDR3: TGTGCCAGCAGTCGCGACAGCGCAACAGATACGCAGTATTTT. This encodes CASSRDSATDTQYF.

Only one count was recorded for this clone. J is TRBJ1-5 and V is TRBV7-6; D is perhaps TRBD1 (6 bases). Germline V gene sequence: CDR1 SGHVS, CDR2 FNYEAQ. The V end lost 2 bases, the J end lost 4 bases, and 9 bases lay between the germline ends. The CDR3 spans 14 residues. The chain's CDR3 is CASSLRQENQPQHF. CDR3 in DNA: TGTGCCAGCAGCTTACGACAGGAAAATCAGCCCCAGCATTTT.

The chain couples TRBV27 to TRBJ1-1, with D unresolved. Trimming pared 3 bases from V and 0 bases from J, leaving 8 bases between. The CDR3 extends over 14 amino acids. Germline V gene sequence: CDR1 MNHEY, CDR2 SMNVEV (reference sequence). The CDR3 is CASSLRELNTEAFF. CDR3 sequence (DNA): TGTGCCAGCAGTTTGAGGGAGCTGAACACTGAAGCTTTCTTT.

This sequence joins TRBV6-6 and TRBJ2-5; TRBD1 agrees at 7 bases. The length of the CDR3 is 13 residues. The V and J ends lost 5 bases and 2 bases, in that order; junction bases with no gene match: 2. Germline V gene data show CDR1 as MNHNY and CDR2 as SVGAGI (reference sequence). The CDR3 DNA reads TGTGCCAGCAGTAGGGGACAGCAAGAGACCCAGTACTTC. It is translated as CASSRGQQETQYF.

This chain connects TRBV5-1 to TRBJ2-5, with 8 positions matching TRBD2. Unmatched junction bases numbered 3, after V lost 0 bases and J lost 2 bases. The CDR3 runs to 15 residues. Germline values: CDR1 SGHRS, CDR2 YFSETQ. The CDR3 DNA reads TGCGCCAGCAGCTTGGGGCGGGGGGCACAAGAGACCCAGTACTTC. Translation gives CASSLGRGAQETQYF.

The V gene is TRBV11-1, the J gene TRBJ2-3, with TRBD1 identical over 8 bases. After removal of 2 bases from V and 4 bases from J, the junction contained 5 bases not matched to a gene. CDR3 length equals 15 residues. Germline V gene sequence: CDR1 SGHAT, CDR2 FQDESV (reference sequence). The CDR3 loop reads CASSLTETGADTQYF. As DNA, the CDR3 is TGTGCCAGCAGCTTAACAGAGACAGGGGCAGATACGCAGTATTTT.

The gene calls are TRBV7-2 and TRBJ1-1; D possibly corresponds to TRBD1 (5 bases). CDR1 and CDR2 from the germline V gene are SGHTA and FQGNSA. Trimming stripped 0 bases from V and 6 bases from J, with 14 bases between. The CDR3 contains 15 residues. CDR3 sequence: CASSLARGGRSEAFF. The CDR3 nucleotides are TGTGCCAGCAGCTTAGCGCGGGGGGGACGGTCTGAAGCTTTCTTT.

CDR3 loop: CASSQDAGGAYQPQHF. The DNA of the CDR3 is TGCGCCAGCAGCCAAGATGCGGGGGGCGCCTATCAGCCCCAGCATTTT. The gene calls are TRBV4-1 and TRBJ1-5; D is perhaps TRBD1 (6 bases). The V and J ends lost 0 bases and 5 bases respectively, with 14 bases between them. From germline, CDR1 is MGHRA and CDR2 YSYEKL. CDR3 size: 16 residues.

The chain joins TRBV19 to TRBJ1-2; D gene uncertain. The CDR3 consists of 14 residues. The V gene lost 3 bases and the J gene lost 5 bases, with 13 bases spanning the gap. CDR1 is LNHDA, CDR2 SQIVND, per germline (reference sequence). The CDR3, as DNA: TGTGCCAGTAGTATTAGCGTCAGCCCATATGGCTACACCTTC. Protein: CASSISVSPYGYTF.